A selection of T cell receptor beta chains follows, all from one sample in a study of shared clonotypes between healthy human individuals. Sequenced by immunoSEQ multiplex PCR; TCRdb stores in-frame clones only, minus some. The data contain about 1.1 million clones, roughly 80% of them seen just once; the ten biggest clones take up roughly 0.83%. The sequenced sample consisted of memory CD4+ T cells from PBMCs. The receptor source for this set is a man between 18 and 35 years old in good health. Some clones in this sample may be carry-over from other donors' samples. Both conserved end residues are part of each CDR3. The D gene is left open where the match is weak. Clone size is shown for a subset of rows, as once, few, many or a class of expanded clone.

v_gene	d_gene	abundance	j_gene	CDR3aa	CDR3nt
TRBV11-3	-	-	TRBJ2-1	CASSFNPRQDEQFF	TGTGCCAGCAGCTTCAATCCTAGGCAGGATGAGCAGTTCTTC
TRBV12-2	-	-	TRBJ1-5	CASRLAEGRGNQPQHF	TGTGCAAGTCGCTTAGCGGAGGGGAGGGGCAATCAGCCCCAGCATTTT
TRBV28	-	-	TRBJ2-5	CASSSSGRRTQYF	TGTGCCAGCAGTAGTTCGGGGCGGCGGACCCAGTACTTC
TRBV29-1	-	once	TRBJ2-2	CSGLGGLHTGELFF	TGCAGCGGCCTAGGAGGTTTACACACCGGGGAGCTGTTTTTT
TRBV11-2	TRBD2	few	TRBJ2-1	CASSPRLAGVYNEQFF	TGTGCCAGCAGCCCGCGACTAGCGGGAGTTTACAATGAGCAGTTCTTC
TRBV18	-	-	TRBJ2-3	CASSPQATGGYTDTQYF	TGTGCCAGCTCACCACAAGCTACTGGCGGATACACAGATACGCAGTATTTT
TRBV11-2	-	-	TRBJ2-2	CASSFRETGELFF	TGTGCCAGCAGCTTTCGGGAGACCGGGGAGCTGTTTTTT
TRBV28	-	-	TRBJ2-6	CASSPAGAGSSGANVLTF	TGTGCCAGCAGTCCTGCCGGGGCAGGAAGCTCTGGGGCCAACGTCCTGACTTTC
TRBV11-2	-	-	TRBJ2-5	CASSRGPEETQYF	TGTGCCAGCAGCCGAGGACCAGAAGAGACCCAGTACTTC
TRBV7-2	TRBD1	few	TRBJ1-1	CASSSRQGRTEAFF	TGTGCCAGCAGCTCCCGACAGGGGAGGACAGAAGCTTTCTTT
TRBV6-1	-	-	TRBJ1-1	CASSEVSRTAQAFF	TGTGCCAGCAGTGAAGTATCTCGGACAGCCCAAGCTTTCTTT
TRBV11-2	-	-	TRBJ2-1	CASSIDRNNEQFF	TGTGCCAGCAGCATCGATCGAAACAATGAGCAGTTCTTC
TRBV28	TRBD2	once	TRBJ2-1	CASSRGFLGVSGNFNEQFF	TGTGCCAGCAGCCGAGGGTTTCTCGGGGTGAGCGGGAATTTCAATGAGCAGTTCTTC
TRBV28	TRBD1	-	TRBJ2-5	CASSHIDRVETQYF	TGTGCCAGCAGCCACATCGACAGGGTAGAGACCCAGTACTTC
TRBV6-1	-	-	TRBJ2-5	CASSEGYRGETQYF	TGTGCCAGCAGTGAAGGTTACAGAGGAGAGACCCAGTACTTC
TRBV4-3	-	once	TRBJ1-1	CASSQMLTVNTEAFF	TGCGCCAGCAGCCAAATGCTGACGGTGAACACTGAAGCTTTCTTT
TRBV5-1	TRBD1	-	TRBJ1-5	CASSRQGGQPQHF	TGCGCCAGCAGCCGACAGGGTGGACAGCCCCAGCATTTT
TRBV30	TRBD2	-	TRBJ2-5	CAWSVVAGVETQYF	TGTGCCTGGAGTGTGGTAGCGGGAGTAGAGACCCAGTACTTC
TRBV4-1	-	-	TRBJ1-4	CASSQLEGQYREKLFF	TGCGCCAGCAGCCAGTTGGAGGGGCAGTATCGGGAAAAACTGTTTTTT
TRBV28	-	-	TRBJ2-2	CASSLKIRGAGGELFF	TGTGCCAGCAGTTTAAAAATCCGTGGGGCGGGCGGGGAGCTGTTTTTT
TRBV28	-	-	TRBJ1-5	CASSLPAGINQPQHF	TGTGCCAGCAGTTTACCGGCAGGCATCAATCAGCCCCAGCATTTT
TRBV7-6	-	-	TRBJ2-1	CASSLNPPGSSYNEQFF	TGTGCCAGCAGCTTAAACCCGCCCGGCAGCTCCTACAATGAGCAGTTCTTC
TRBV28	-	-	TRBJ1-2	CASTRDRNYGYTF	TGTGCCAGCACCCGGGACCGAAACTATGGCTACACCTTC
TRBV4-1	TRBD2	-	TRBJ2-3	CASSLSYAGGRMTDTQYF	TGCGCCAGCAGCCTATCCTATGCCGGCGGGAGGATGACAGATACGCAGTATTTT
TRBV4-1	TRBD2	once	TRBJ2-7	CASSQRASGSDEQYF	TGCGCCAGCAGCCAAAGGGCTAGCGGGAGTGATGAGCAGTACTTC